These 18 T cell receptor beta chains share one sample of origin, sequenced in a study of cytomegalovirus exposure and HLA in healthy donors. Using immunoSEQ multiplex PCR, the repertoire was profiled, and TCRdb retains in-frame clones only, with some absent. In the table there are 55,000 to 75,000 clones, 90% to 96% of which are singletons. The sample taken for sequencing was PBMCs. The receptor source for this set is a woman aged 18-29 years in good health and CMV-seronegative.

This sequence joins TRBV19 and TRBJ1-3; 8 bases map to TRBD1. Germline lookup yields CDR1 LNHDA and CDR2 SQIVND (reference sequence). The CDR3 covers 12 residues. V was pared by 5 bases and J by 16 bases, with 10 bases of the junction left unmatched. CDR3 nucleotides: TGTGCCAGTAGTTCAGGGGGCGCGACGATGTATTTT. This translates into CASSSGGATMYF. The whole variable domain, filled in from reference TRBV19 and TRBJ1-3, reads DGGITQSPKYLFRKEGQNVTLSCEQNLNHDAMYWYRQDPGQGLRLIYYSQIVNDFQKGDIAEGYSVSREKKESFPLTVTSAQKNPTAFYLCASSSGGATMYFGEGSWLTVV.

This clone was counted a single time. The V gene is TRBV5-1, the J gene TRBJ2-3; perhaps TRBD2 as D (7 bases). Per the germline V gene, CDR1 is SGHRS and CDR2 is YFSETQ. The ends were cut back, 0 bases at V and 4 bases at J, with 12 bases in the middle. The CDR3 has 15 residues. CDR3 region: CASSLGRGAPDTQYF. Written as DNA, the CDR3 is TGCGCCAGCAGCTTGGGTCGGGGGGCCCCAGATACGCAGTATTTT.

The chain has TRBV20-1 and TRBJ2-7; a weak D match, TRBD1 (5 bases). Germline CDR1 DFQATT, CDR2 SNEGSKA (reference sequence). Trimming stripped 5 bases from V and 3 bases from J, with 8 bases between. The CDR3 is 11 amino acids. In DNA form, the CDR3 reads TGCAGTGCTGAAGACAGCTACGAGCAGTACTTC. Translation gives CSAEDSYEQYF.

J is TRBJ2-1 and V is TRBV29-1; D remains ambiguous. Germline assignment: CDR1 SQVTM and CDR2 ANQGSEA. This CDR3 region has 14 residues. With 3 bases removed from V and 0 bases from J, the gap between germline ends came to 9 bases. As DNA, the CDR3 is TGCAGCGTTGACCAGTACCTCTCCTACAATGAGCAGTTCTTC. This gives the protein CSVDQYLSYNEQFF.

The chain carries TRBV6-1 and TRBJ1-5, with 8 bases that match TRBD1. CDR3 length: 14 residues. The germline gives CDR1 MNHNS, CDR2 SASEGT. V dropped 6 bases and J dropped 5; count of bases not matched to a gene: 6. CDR3 nucleotide sequence: TGTGCCAGCAGCGCTCGACAGGGGCATCAGCCCCAGCATTTT. Translating gives CASSARQGHQPQHF.

The CDR3 loop is CASSHPDRREQYF. In DNA, the CDR3 is TGTGCCAGCAGTCACCCAGACAGGAGGGAGCAGTACTTC. This chain uses TRBV27 with TRBJ2-7; TRBD1 is a possible D gene (6 bases). CDR1 is MNHEY and CDR2 is SMNVEV in the germline V gene (reference sequence). CDR3 size: 13 residues. Deletions cut 5 bases from V and 7 bases from J, with 15 bases between.

The chain is built from TRBV6-1 and TRBJ2-7, with D perhaps TRBD1 (6 bases). From germline, CDR1 is MNHNS and CDR2 SASEGT. V was cut by 0 bases and J by 8 bases, with 11 bases left in between. The CDR3 has 13 residues. CDR3 protein: CASSEAGAGKQYF. The CDR3 bases are TGTGCCAGCAGTGAAGCGGGGGCAGGGAAGCAGTACTTC.

This chain uses TRBV2 with TRBJ1-4, with 9 bases aligning to TRBD1. Germline assignment: CDR1 SNHLY and CDR2 FYNNEI. The V segment lost 5 bases and the J segment 13 bases; nucleotides outside the gene matches: 2. The length of the CDR3 is 11 residues. The CDR3 sequence is CASSWGQGLFF. The CDR3 DNA reads as TGTGCCAGCAGTTGGGGACAGGGACTGTTTTTT. The variable domain in full, completed from reference TRBV2 and TRBJ1-4, reads EPEVTQTPSHQVTQMGQEVILRCVPISNHLYFYWYRQILGQKVEFLVSFYNNEISEKSEIFDDQFSVERPDGSNFTLKIRSTKLEDSAMYFCASSWGQGLFFGSGTQLSVL.

This clone was detected only once. The chain recombines TRBV28 with TRBJ2-7, with D perhaps matching TRBD1 (5 bases). V shed 3 bases and J shed 2 bases, with 11 bases lying between them. This CDR3 has 14 residues. Germline CDR1 is MDHEN and CDR2 is SYDVKM. The CDR3 protein is CASSLFRGTYEQYF. CDR3 bases: TGTGCCAGCAGTTTGTTTAGGGGCACCTACGAGCAGTACTTC.

The chain recombines TRBV18 with TRBJ1-5, with 7 nucleotides matching TRBD1. This CDR3 comprises 13 residues. V lost 3 bases to trimming and J lost 7 bases; unmatched junction nucleotides: 3. CDR1 is KGHSH, CDR2 LQKENI, per germline. CDR3 sequence (DNA): TGTGCCAGCTCACCGGCAGGGGGGCAGCCCCAGCATTTT. This codes for CASSPAGGQPQHF. Filled out from reference TRBV18 and TRBJ1-5, the complete variable domain reads NAGVMQNPRHLVRRRGQEARLRCSPMKGHSHVYWYRQLPEEGLKFMVYLQKENIIDESGMPKERFSAEFPKEGPSILRIQQVVRGDSAAYFCASSPAGGQPQHFGDGTRLSIL.

This clone was observed once. The junction and the germline gene differ at one end; a read error may be behind it. The chain employs TRBV28 and TRBJ2-3, with TRBD2 matching 7 bases. The CDR3 is made up of 16 amino acids. The germline V gene has CDR1 MDHEN and CDR2 SYDVKM. This CDR3 reads CASTRLGTNPTYTQYF. CDR3 DNA: TGTGCCAGCACCCGACTCGGGACTAACCCCACATATACGCAGTATTTT.

The rearrangement uses TRBV5-6 and TRBJ1-5; 7 positions agree with TRBD1. V lost 4 bases to trimming and J lost 6 bases; unmatched junction nucleotides: 13. The CDR3 sequence is 16 residues long. The V gene's germline CDR1 is SGHDT and CDR2 YYEEEE. CDR3 nucleotides: TGTGCCAGCAGCAAAACACAAGGGGGCGCCGTTCAGCCCCAGCATTTT. Its translation: CASSKTQGGAVQPQHF.

The genes are TRBV15 and TRBJ1-3, with TRBD1 matching 9 bases. V gave up 5 bases and J gave up 9 bases; unmatched junction bases: 5. The CDR3 runs to 13 residues. Germline CDR1 and CDR2: LNHNV and YYDKDF (reference sequence). This CDR3 is CATSSQGARTIYF. The CDR3 DNA follows: TGTGCCACCAGCTCACAGGGGGCCCGCACCATATATTTT.

The CDR3 loop is CASSSGLAWGYEQYF. The CDR3 DNA reads TGTGCCAGCAGCTCAGGACTAGCGTGGGGCTACGAGCAGTACTTC. This rearrangement joins TRBV7-9 to TRBJ2-7; TRBD2 matches 9 bases. The V and J ends lost 4 bases and 3 bases, in that order; junction bases with no gene match: 7. CDR3 length equals 15 residues. The germline CDR1 and CDR2 sequences are SEHNR and FQNEAQ (reference sequence).

The chain carries TRBV18 and TRBJ1-4; D gene ambiguous. Germline values: CDR1 KGHSH, CDR2 LQKENI. The V end lost 3 bases, the J end lost 7 bases, and 15 bases lay between the germline ends. The CDR3 covers 15 residues. The CDR3 DNA sequence: TGTGCCAGCTCACCCACGGGTTCCTTGGGTGAAAAACTGTTTTTT. Its protein is CASSPTGSLGEKLFF.

The chain couples TRBV5-4 to TRBJ2-3, with 8 bases that match TRBD1. The CDR3 is 14 residues long. CDR1 and CDR2 (germline): SGHNT, YYREEE (reference sequence). Trimming took 0 bases from V and 4 from J; bases not matched to a gene: 1. The CDR3 sequence: CASSLAGGADTQYF. CDR3 sequence (DNA): TGTGCCAGCAGCTTGGCAGGGGGCGCAGATACGCAGTATTTT.

The gene calls are TRBV2 and TRBJ1-4, with D unresolved. The CDR3 is made up of 12 amino acids. The germline CDR1 and CDR2 sequences are SNHLY and FYNNEI. V lost 5 bases and J lost 6, with 7 bases in between. The CDR3 here is CASSTQDEKLFF. The DNA of the CDR3 is TGTGCCAGCAGTACCCAGGATGAAAAACTGTTTTTT. The full variable domain, rest sourced from reference TRBV2 and TRBJ1-4, is EPEVTQTPSHQVTQMGQEVILRCVPISNHLYFYWYRQILGQKVEFLVSFYNNEISEKSEIFDDQFSVERPDGSNFTLKIRSTKLEDSAMYFCASSTQDEKLFFGSGTQLSVL.

The V call is TRBV5-1, the J call TRBJ2-7; TRBD1 matches at 9 bases. The CDR3 contains 15 residues. CDR1 SGHRS and CDR2 YFSETQ come from the germline V gene. The J segment lost 4 bases and the V segment lost 3 bases, leaving 8 bases of the junction unmatched. CDR3 DNA sequence: TGCGCCAGCAGCTATTATGGGACAGGGTGGTACGAGCAGTACTTC. This codes for CASSYYGTGWYEQYF.